These T cell receptor beta chains were read from a single sample in a study of control samples from healthy donors and cancer patients. Repertoires were generated with immunoSEQ multiplex PCR, while TCRdb's copy carries only in-frame clones and drops some. The table has roughly 18,000 clones, 85% to 90% seen once; the top ten hold roughly 10%. Input material: PBMCs. The receptors shown here come from a woman between 70 and 85 years old with colorectal cancer. CDR3s leave out the opening cysteine and the closing phenylalanine or tryptophan. A D gene is named only where the DNA matches it firmly.

d_gene: TRBD1; v_gene: TRBV20-1; j_gene: TRBJ1-2; CDR3aa: SAKAGGGYT
d_gene: TRBD2; v_gene: TRBV7-2; j_gene: TRBJ2-1; CDR3aa: ASTARLAGHNEQF
d_gene: .; v_gene: TRBV6-5; j_gene: TRBJ2-4; CDR3aa: ASSYWPQWDIQY
d_gene: .; v_gene: TRBV7-9; j_gene: TRBJ2-1; CDR3aa: ASSSGHLNEQF
d_gene: .; v_gene: TRBV7-8; j_gene: TRBJ2-2; CDR3aa: ASSPRQESRELF
d_gene: TRBD1; v_gene: TRBV6-5; j_gene: TRBJ1-4; CDR3aa: ASSAGGLREKLF
d_gene: .; v_gene: TRBV12-3/TRBV12-4; j_gene: TRBJ1-3; CDR3aa: AFSGNTIY
d_gene: .; v_gene: TRBV5-5; j_gene: TRBJ1-1; CDR3aa: ASSLRVPSEAF
d_gene: .; v_gene: TRBV9; j_gene: TRBJ1-1; CDR3aa: ASSVEGQNTEAF
d_gene: .; v_gene: TRBV18; j_gene: TRBJ1-1; CDR3aa: ASSTQGKNTEAF